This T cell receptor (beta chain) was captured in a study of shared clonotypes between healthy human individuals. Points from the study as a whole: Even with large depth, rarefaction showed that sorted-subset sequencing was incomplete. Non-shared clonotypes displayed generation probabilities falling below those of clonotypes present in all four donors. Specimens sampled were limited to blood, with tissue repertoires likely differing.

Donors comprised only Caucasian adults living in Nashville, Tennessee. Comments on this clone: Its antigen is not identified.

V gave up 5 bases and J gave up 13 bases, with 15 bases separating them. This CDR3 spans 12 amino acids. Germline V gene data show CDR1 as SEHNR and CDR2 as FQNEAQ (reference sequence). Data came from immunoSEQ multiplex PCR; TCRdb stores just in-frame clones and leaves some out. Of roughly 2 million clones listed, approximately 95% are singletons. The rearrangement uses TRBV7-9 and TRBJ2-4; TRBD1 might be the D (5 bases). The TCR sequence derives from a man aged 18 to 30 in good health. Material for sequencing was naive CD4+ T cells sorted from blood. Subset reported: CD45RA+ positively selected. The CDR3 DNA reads TGTGCCAGCAGCCAGGTAGGGCAGGGACAGTACTTC. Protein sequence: CASSQVGQGQYF.